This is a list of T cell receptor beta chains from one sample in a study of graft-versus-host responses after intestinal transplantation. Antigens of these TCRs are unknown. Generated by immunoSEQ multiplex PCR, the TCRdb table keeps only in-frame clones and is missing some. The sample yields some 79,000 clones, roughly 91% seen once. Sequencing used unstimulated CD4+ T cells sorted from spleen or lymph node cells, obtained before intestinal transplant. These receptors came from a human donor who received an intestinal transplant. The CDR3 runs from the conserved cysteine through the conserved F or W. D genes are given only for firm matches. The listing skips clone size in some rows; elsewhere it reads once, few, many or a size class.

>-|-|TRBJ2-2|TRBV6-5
TGTGCCAGCAGAAGGGGAACAGGGTCCTCCGGGGAGCTGTTTTTT
CASRRGTGSSGELFF
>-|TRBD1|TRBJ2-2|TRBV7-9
TGTGCCAGCAGCCATGGCCCGGGACAGGGGAACACCGGGGAGCTGTTTTTT
CASSHGPGQGNTGELFF
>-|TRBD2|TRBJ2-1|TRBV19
TGTGCCAGTAGCGGGGGGGGCCATGAGCAGTTCTTC
CASSGGGHEQFF
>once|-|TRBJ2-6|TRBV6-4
TGTGCCAGCAGTGATAGGACTGCTGGGGCCAACGTCCTGACTTTC
CASSDRTAGANVLTF
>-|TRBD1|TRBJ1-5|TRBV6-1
TGTGCCAGCATGCCGGGACAGAGAGAGCCCCAGCATTTT
CASMPGQREPQHF
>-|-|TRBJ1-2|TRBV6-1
TGTGCCAGCACCGACAGCCCCATCGGGGGCTATGGCTACACCTTC
CASTDSPIGGYGYTF
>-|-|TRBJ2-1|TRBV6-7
TGTGCCAGCACTCCGGAGGGCTCTAGAAAGCAGTTCTTC
CASTPEGSRKQFF
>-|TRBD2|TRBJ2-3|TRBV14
TGTGCCAGCAGCCCTCGGATAGCGGGAGGTTCCCTTCGGTCTTCAGATACGCAGTATTTT
CASSPRIAGGSLRSSDTQYF
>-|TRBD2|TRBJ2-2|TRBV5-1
TGCGCCAGCAGCCCTAGCGGGAGTCCCGGGGAGCTGTTTTTT
CASSPSGSPGELFF
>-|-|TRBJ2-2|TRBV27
TGTGCCAGCAGTTCTGCGGGGACCGGGGAGCTGTTTTTT
CASSSAGTGELFF
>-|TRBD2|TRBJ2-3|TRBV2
TGTGCCAGCCAAGCAACCGGGACTAGCGGGATTGGGGGCACAGATACGCAGTATTTT
CASQATGTSGIGGTDTQYF
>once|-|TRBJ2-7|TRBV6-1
TGTGCCAGCAGCGGCCCCCCGGGAACGTTCGCAGAGCAGTACTTC
CASSGPPGTFAEQYF
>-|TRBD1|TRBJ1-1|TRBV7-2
TGTGCCAGCAGCTTACAGGGGGCCGGGGTTCGGGCTTTCTTT
CASSLQGAGVRAFF
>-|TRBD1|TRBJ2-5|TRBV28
TGTGCCAGCAGTTCCACAGGGGAAGAGACCCAGTACTTC
CASSSTGEETQYF
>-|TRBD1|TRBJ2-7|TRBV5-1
TGCGCCAGCAGCTTGGGTCTACAGGGGCCGAGCTCCTACGAGCAGTACTTC
CASSLGLQGPSSYEQYF
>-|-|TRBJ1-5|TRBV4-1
TGCGCCAGCAGCCAAGTGGCCGGCTCGAGGCAGCCCCAGCATTTT
CASSQVAGSRQPQHF
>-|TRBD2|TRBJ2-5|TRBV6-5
TGTGCCAGCAGTCGGGGGGGGGAGACCCAGTACTTC
CASSRGGETQYF
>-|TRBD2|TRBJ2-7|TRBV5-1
TGCGCCAGCAGCCCCTCGGGTCCCGGGGGGTCCTCTGAGCAGTACTTC
CASSPSGPGGSSEQYF
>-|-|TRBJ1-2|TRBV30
TGTGCCTGGAGTGCTGACAGCCCCGTTGCCCCCCTCTTC
CAWSADSPVAPLF
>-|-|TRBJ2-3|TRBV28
TGTGCCAGCAGTTTAGGCGGGACCCTTAGCACAGATACGCAGTATTTT
CASSLGGTLSTDTQYF
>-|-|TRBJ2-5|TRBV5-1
TGCGCCAGCAGCTTGATCCAGGGGGAGACCCAGTACTTC
CASSLIQGETQYF
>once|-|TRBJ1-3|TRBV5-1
TGCGCCAGCAGCACAGGCCCTGGAAACACCATATATTTT
CASSTGPGNTIYF
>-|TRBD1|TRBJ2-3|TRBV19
TGTGCCAGTAGTAGTCCTGGCAGGGGGTCCCTAAATGCGGATACGCAGTATTTT
CASSSPGRGSLNADTQYF
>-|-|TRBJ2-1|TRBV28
TGTGCCAGCAGTCCCGTAGTAGGGAGTTTTTACAATGAGCAGTTCTTC
CASSPVVGSFYNEQFF
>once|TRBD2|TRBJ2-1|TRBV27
TGTGCCAGCAGTTTATCTAGCGGGGGGGCTGCCCTCAATGAGCAGTTCTTC
CASSLSSGGAALNEQFF
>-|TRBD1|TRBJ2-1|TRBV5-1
TGCGCCAGCAGCCCCCGGACAGGCTACAATGAGCAGTTCTTC
CASSPRTGYNEQFF
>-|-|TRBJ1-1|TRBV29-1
TGCAGCGCCTCCGCAGGACTCACGAACACTGAAGCTTTCTTT
CSASAGLTNTEAFF
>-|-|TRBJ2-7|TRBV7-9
TGTGCCAGCAGCCAGGGTGGGGCAGGGCTGAACTACGAGCAGTACTTC
CASSQGGAGLNYEQYF
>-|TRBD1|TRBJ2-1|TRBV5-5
TGTGCCAGCTCCGAGACAGGGGGTTATGAGCAGTTCTTC
CASSETGGYEQFF
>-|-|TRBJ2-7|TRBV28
TGTGCCAGCAGTTTCCTGACAGACTTGGGGCAGTACTTC
CASSFLTDLGQYF
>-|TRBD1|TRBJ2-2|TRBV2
TGTGCCAGCAGGGGTTGGACAGGGGGCGTCGGGGAGCTGTTTTTT
CASRGWTGGVGELFF
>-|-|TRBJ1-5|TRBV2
TGTGCCAGCACCGCGGGGGCGGGCAATCAGCCCCAGCATTTT
CASTAGAGNQPQHF
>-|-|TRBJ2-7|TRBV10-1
TGCGCCAGCAGTGATGGAGGGGTCAGCTCCTACGAGCAGTACTTC
CASSDGGVSSYEQYF
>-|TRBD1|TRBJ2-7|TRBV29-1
TGCAGCGTTGAAGGCGGACAGGATAACGAGCAGTACTTC
CSVEGGQDNEQYF
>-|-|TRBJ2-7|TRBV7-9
TGTGCCAGCAACCCTAGTGGCTCCTACGAGCAGTACTTC
CASNPSGSYEQYF